One and the same sample provided the 10 T cell receptor beta chains below, sequenced in a study of T cell repertoires and leukemia-associated antigens. Their target antigens are unknown. TCRdb re-called the 5' RACE reads through MiXCR, storing one row per CDR3 protein. The repertoire includes approximately 9,300 distinct CDR3 sequences, roughly 40% of them detected once, and roughly 53% sits in the top ten. Input material: CD3+ T cells sorted from blood and cultured. These TCRs come from a female donor in good health.

This clonotype is medium-sized by share. The gene calls are TRBV12-3 or TRBV12-4 and TRBJ2-1, with 10 nucleotides matching TRBD2. Germline trimming cut 1 base from V and 9 bases from J; bases unmatched to any gene: 9. The CDR3 spans 16 residues. CDR3 residues: CASSLGLAGVVTEQFF. The CDR3 DNA reads as TGTGCCAGCAGTTTAGGGCTAGCGGGAGTCGTTACTGAGCAGTTCTTC.

The gene calls are TRBV5-4 and TRBJ2-1; TRBD1 agrees at 11 bases. The CDR3 sequence is 15 residues long. V trimming: 0 bases; J trimming: 7 bases; junction bases outside the gene matches: 3. Germline CDR1 is SGHNT and CDR2 is YYREEE (reference sequence). In nucleotides, the CDR3 is TGTGCCAGCAGCTTGGGGACAGGGGGCCTGAATGAGCAGTTCTTC. It is translated as CASSLGTGGLNEQFF.

This chain joins TRBV29-1 and TRBJ2-5, with D possibly being TRBD1 or TRBD2 (5 bases each). V was shortened by 7 bases and J by 4 bases, with 16 bases between the two germline ends. Germline assignment: CDR1 SQVTM and CDR2 ANQGSEA. CDR3 size: 13 residues. CDR3 sequence reads: CSAPRGRGETQYF. The CDR3 region has the DNA TGCAGCGCCCCCCGGGGACGGGGAGAGACCCAGTACTTC.

This clonotype was detected only a few times. The genes are TRBV12-3 or TRBV12-4 and TRBJ2-1; D may be TRBD1 (5 bases). The CDR3 spans 14 residues. V lost 2 bases and J lost 8, with 13 bases in between. Written as DNA, the CDR3 is TGTGCCAGCAGTTTACCCATGACAGATCATGAGCAGTTCTTC. It codes for CASSLPMTDHEQFF.

V gene TRBV15 combines with J gene TRBJ2-2; TRBD2 matches 9 bases. After removal of 5 bases from V and 7 bases from J, the junction contained 8 bases not matched to a gene. Per germline, CDR1 LNHNV and CDR2 YYDKDF (reference sequence). CDR3 length equals 15 residues. CDR3 in amino acids: CATSRGRAIGGELFF. The CDR3 nucleotides read TGTGCCACCAGCCGCGGGAGGGCCATTGGCGGGGAGCTGTTTTTT.

This clonotype has just one count. This sequence joins TRBV7-2 and TRBJ2-5, with 9 positions matching TRBD1. The CDR3 totals 17 residues. V lost 5 bases to trimming and J lost 3 bases; unmatched junction nucleotides: 13. CDR1 SGHTA and CDR2 FQGNSA come from the germline V gene. This CDR3 reads CASSRVQGAYDEETQYF. The CDR3 DNA reads as TGTGCCAGCAGCCGAGTACAGGGGGCGTACGATGAAGAGACCCAGTACTTC. The variable domain in full, with the rest retrieved from reference TRBV7-2 and TRBJ2-5, is GAGVSQSPSNKVTEKGKDVELRCDPISGHTALYWYRQSLGQGLEFLIYFQGNSAPDKSGLPSDRFSAERTGGSVSTLTIQRTQQEDSAVYLCASSRVQGAYDEETQYFGPGTRLLVL.

The V and J genes are TRBV5-1 and TRBJ2-7, with D unresolved. Germline values: CDR1 SGHRS, CDR2 YFSETQ. There are 12 residues in the CDR3. The V end was cut by 9 bases, the J end by 3 bases, with 13 bases between. CDR3 nucleotides: TGCGCCATCGGCTTGGGAAACTACGAGCAGTACTTC. Translating gives CAIGLGNYEQYF.

Worth noting for this clonotype: The CDR3 does not end in the conserved phenylalanine or tryptophan, so this is likely a read error. V gene TRBV20-1 combines with J gene TRBJ2-7; TRBD1 aligns across 8 bases. CDR1 is DFQATT, CDR2 SNEGSKA, per germline (reference sequence). V was pared by 4 bases and J by 4 bases, with 6 bases of the junction left unmatched. The CDR3 loop spans 13 amino acids. The CDR3 here is CSAIVQGVYEQYH. CDR3 nucleotide sequence: TGCAGTGCTATAGTACAGGGGGTATACGAGCAGTACCAC.

At least ten counts were recorded for this clonotype. The chain links TRBV2 to TRBJ2-7; weak D call: TRBD2 (6 bases). Trimming left V 8 bases short and J 4 bases short, with 18 bases between. The CDR3 runs to 14 residues. Germline V gives CDR1 SNHLY, CDR2 FYNNEI. The DNA of the CDR3 is TGTGCCAGCGAGGACCACGGGAGATGGTACGAGCAGTACTTC. This translates into CASEDHGRWYEQYF.

Notes on this clonotype: Sequence at one end of the junction differs from germline and may be a read error. This chain links TRBV7-9 with TRBJ2-3; D unresolved. Germline assignment: CDR1 SEHNR and CDR2 FQNEAQ (reference sequence). The CDR3 is 12 residues long. The CDR3 DNA sequence: TGTGCCAACAGCTTAAGAGCAGATACGCAGTATTTT. Translated, it gives CANSLRADTQYF.